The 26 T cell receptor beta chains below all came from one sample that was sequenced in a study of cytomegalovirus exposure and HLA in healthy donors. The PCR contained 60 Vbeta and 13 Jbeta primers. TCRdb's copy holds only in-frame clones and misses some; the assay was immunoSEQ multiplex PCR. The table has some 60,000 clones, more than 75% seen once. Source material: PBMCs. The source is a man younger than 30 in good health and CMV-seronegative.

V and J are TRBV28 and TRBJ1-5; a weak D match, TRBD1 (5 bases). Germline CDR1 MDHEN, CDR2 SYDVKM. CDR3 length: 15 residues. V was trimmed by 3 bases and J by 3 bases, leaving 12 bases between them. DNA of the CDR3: TGTGCCAGCAGTTTCTCGGGGGGGTACAATCAGCCCCAGCATTTT. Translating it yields CASSFSGGYNQPQHF.

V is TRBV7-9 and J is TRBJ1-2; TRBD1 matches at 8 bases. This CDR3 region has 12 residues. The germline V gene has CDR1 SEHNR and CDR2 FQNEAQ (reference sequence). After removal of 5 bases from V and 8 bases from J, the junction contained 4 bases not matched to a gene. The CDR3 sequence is CASSPGTGGYTF. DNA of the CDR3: TGTGCCAGCAGCCCAGGGACAGGCGGCTACACCTTC.

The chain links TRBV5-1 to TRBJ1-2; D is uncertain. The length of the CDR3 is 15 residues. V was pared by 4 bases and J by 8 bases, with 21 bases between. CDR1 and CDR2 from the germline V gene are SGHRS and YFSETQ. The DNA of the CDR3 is TGCGCCAGCAGCCCCCCACGAGACTTGGCCGTGGGCTACACCTTC. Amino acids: CASSPPRDLAVGYTF. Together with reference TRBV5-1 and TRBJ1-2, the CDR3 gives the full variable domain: KAGVTQTPRYLIKTRGQQVTLSCSPISGHRSVSWYQQTPGQGLQFLFEYFSETQRNKGNFPGRFSGRQFSNSRSEMNVSTLELGDSALYLCASSPPRDLAVGYTFGSGTRLTVV.

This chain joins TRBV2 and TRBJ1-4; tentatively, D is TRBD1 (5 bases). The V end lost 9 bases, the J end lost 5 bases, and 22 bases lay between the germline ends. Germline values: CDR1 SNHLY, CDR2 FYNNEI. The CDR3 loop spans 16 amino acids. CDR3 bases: TGTGCCAGTTGGGATGGGGCAGGGTCTGGCAATGAAAAACTGTTTTTT. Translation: CASWDGAGSGNEKLFF.

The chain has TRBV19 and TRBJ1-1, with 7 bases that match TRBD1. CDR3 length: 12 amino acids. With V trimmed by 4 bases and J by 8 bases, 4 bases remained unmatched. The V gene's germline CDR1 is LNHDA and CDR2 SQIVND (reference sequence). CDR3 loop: CASSTQTGEAFF. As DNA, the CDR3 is TGTGCCAGTAGTACGCAGACAGGGGAAGCTTTCTTT.

Here the CDR3 reads CASSFPLHREGANVLTF. Written as DNA, the CDR3 is TGTGCCAGCAGCTTCCCCCTGCACAGGGAGGGGGCCAACGTCCTGACTTTC. The J gene is TRBJ2-6, the V gene TRBV7-9, with D maybe TRBD1 (6 bases). Germline CDR1 reads SEHNR; CDR2 reads FQNEAQ (reference sequence). The CDR3 has 17 amino acids. V lost 3 bases to trimming and J lost 4 bases, with 16 bases between them.

The chain's CDR3 is CATSTPDRGAETQYF. DNA for the CDR3: TGTGCCACCAGCACCCCGGACAGGGGGGCAGAGACCCAGTACTTC. The chain uses TRBV15 and TRBJ2-5; 10 positions match TRBD1. This CDR3 contains 15 residues. CDR1 is LNHNV, CDR2 YYDKDF, per germline (reference sequence). V was clipped by 4 bases and J by 4 bases; unmatched bases: 6.

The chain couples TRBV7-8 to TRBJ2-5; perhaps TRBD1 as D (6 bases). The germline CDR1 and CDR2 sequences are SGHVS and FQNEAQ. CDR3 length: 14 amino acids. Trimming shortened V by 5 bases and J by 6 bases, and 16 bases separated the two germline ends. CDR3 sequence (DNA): TGTGCCAGCAGCCTCAACAGGGAAGGAAAGACCCAGTACTTC. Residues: CASSLNREGKTQYF.

This CDR3 is CASSYSMSGGVYEQYF. The CDR3, as DNA: TGTGCCAGCAGTTACTCGATGAGCGGGGGAGTCTACGAGCAGTACTTC. The J gene is TRBJ2-7, the V gene TRBV6-5; 8 bases are a match to TRBD2. The CDR3 is 16 amino acids. Unmatched junction bases numbered 7, after V lost 0 bases and J lost 3 bases. The germline gives CDR1 MNHEY, CDR2 SVGAGI.

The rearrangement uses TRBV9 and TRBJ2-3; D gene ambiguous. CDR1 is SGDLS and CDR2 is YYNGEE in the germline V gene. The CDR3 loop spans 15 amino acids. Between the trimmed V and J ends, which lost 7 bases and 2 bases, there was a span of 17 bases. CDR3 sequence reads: CASAPDLFTTDTQYF. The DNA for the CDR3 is TGTGCCAGCGCCCCAGACTTATTTACCACAGATACGCAGTATTTT.

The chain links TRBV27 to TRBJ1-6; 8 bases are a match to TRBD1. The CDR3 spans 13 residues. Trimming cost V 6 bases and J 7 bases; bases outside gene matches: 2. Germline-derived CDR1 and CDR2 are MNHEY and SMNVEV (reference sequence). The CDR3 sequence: CASRTGDNSPLHF. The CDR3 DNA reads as TGTGCCAGCAGGACAGGGGACAATTCACCCCTCCACTTT.

CDR3 in amino acids: CASAYRDRLNIQYF. Here the CDR3 DNA reads TGTGCCAGCGCGTACAGGGACAGGTTAAACATTCAGTACTTC. This sequence joins TRBV27 and TRBJ2-4, with 8 bases that match TRBD1. Unmatched junction bases numbered 9, after V lost 8 bases and J lost 6 bases. The CDR3 contains 14 residues. Per the germline V gene, CDR1 is MNHEY and CDR2 is SMNVEV (reference sequence).

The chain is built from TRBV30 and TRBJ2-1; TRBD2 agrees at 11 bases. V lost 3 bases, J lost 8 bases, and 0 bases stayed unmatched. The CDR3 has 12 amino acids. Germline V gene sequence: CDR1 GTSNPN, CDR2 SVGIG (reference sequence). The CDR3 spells CAWRLAGDEQFF. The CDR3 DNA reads TGTGCCTGGAGACTAGCGGGGGATGAGCAGTTCTTC.

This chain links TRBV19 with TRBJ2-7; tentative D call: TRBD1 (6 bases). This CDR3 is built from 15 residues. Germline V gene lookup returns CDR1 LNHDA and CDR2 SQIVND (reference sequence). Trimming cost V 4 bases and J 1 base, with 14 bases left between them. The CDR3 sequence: CASSTLPDSSYEQYF. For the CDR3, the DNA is TGTGCCAGTAGTACCCTCCCGGACAGTTCCTACGAGCAGTACTTC.

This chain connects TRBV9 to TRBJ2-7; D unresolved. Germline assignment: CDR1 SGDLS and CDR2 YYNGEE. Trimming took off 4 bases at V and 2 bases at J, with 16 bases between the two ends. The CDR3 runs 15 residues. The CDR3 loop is CASSPQVQVAYEQYF. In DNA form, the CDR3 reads TGTGCCAGCAGCCCCCAGGTTCAGGTTGCCTACGAGCAGTACTTC.

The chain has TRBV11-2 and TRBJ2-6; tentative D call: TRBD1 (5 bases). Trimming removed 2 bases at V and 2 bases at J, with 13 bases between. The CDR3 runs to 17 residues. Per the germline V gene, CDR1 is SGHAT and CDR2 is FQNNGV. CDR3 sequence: CASSLIRDVAGANVLTF. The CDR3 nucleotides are TGTGCCAGCAGCTTAATCAGGGATGTAGCTGGGGCCAACGTCCTGACTTTC.

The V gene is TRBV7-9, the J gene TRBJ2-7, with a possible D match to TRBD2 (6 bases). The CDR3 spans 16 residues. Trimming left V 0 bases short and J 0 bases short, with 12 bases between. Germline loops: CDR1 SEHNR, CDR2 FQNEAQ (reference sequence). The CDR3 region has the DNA TGTGCCAGCAGCTTAGCGCATGGGGGGAGCTCCTACGAGCAGTACTTC. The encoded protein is CASSLAHGGSSYEQYF.

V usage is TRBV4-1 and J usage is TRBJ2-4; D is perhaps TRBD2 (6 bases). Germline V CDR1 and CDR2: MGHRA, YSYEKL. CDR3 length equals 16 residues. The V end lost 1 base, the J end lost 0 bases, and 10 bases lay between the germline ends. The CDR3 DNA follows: TGCGCCAGCAGCCAAGTCGGGGGATCAGCCAAAAACATTCAGTACTTC. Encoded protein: CASSQVGGSAKNIQYF.

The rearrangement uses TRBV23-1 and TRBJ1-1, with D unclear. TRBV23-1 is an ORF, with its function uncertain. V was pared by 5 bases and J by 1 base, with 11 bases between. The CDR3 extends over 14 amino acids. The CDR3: CASSTELWNTEAFF. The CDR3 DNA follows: TGCGCCAGCAGTACCGAGCTTTGGAACACTGAAGCTTTCTTT.

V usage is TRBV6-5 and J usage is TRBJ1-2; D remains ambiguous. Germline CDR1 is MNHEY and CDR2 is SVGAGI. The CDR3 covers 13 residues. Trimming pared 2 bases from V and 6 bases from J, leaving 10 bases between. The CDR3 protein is CASSYGSSDGYTF. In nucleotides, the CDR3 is TGTGCCAGCAGTTACGGGAGTTCTGATGGCTACACCTTC.

In DNA form, the CDR3 reads TGTGCCAGCAGCCCAGGTGATGGGAACACTGAAGCTTTCTTT. Amino acid sequence: CASSPGDGNTEAFF. This sequence joins TRBV6-5 and TRBJ1-1; D gene uncertain. CDR3 size: 14 residues. Trimming removed 6 bases from V and 1 base from J, with 12 bases in between. Germline loops: CDR1 MNHEY, CDR2 SVGAGI.

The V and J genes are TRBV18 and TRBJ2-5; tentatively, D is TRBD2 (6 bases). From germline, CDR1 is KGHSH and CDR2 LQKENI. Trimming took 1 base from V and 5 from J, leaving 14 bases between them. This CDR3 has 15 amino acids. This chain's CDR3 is CASSPLGTLEETQYF. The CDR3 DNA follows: TGTGCCAGCTCACCACTGGGGACTTTAGAGGAGACCCAGTACTTC.

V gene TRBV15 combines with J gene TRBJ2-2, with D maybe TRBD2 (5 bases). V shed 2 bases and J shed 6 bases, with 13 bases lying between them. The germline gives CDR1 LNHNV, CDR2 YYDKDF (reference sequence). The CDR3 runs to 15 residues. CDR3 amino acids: CATSRKRGSPGELFF. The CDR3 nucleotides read TGTGCCACCAGCAGAAAACGGGGATCCCCCGGGGAGCTGTTTTTT.

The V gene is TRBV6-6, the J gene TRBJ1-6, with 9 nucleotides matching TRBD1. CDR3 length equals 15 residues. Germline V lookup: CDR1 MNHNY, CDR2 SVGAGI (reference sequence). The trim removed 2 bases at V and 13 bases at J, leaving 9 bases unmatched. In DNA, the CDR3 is TGTGCCAGCAGTTACCCGGGACAGGGACTCTCGCCCCTCCACTTT. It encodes CASSYPGQGLSPLHF.

As DNA, the CDR3 is TGTGCCAGCAGCGGGGACAGTTTCACTGAGCAGTTCTTC. Residues: CASSGDSFTEQFF. The chain uses TRBV7-6 and TRBJ2-1; 7 bases match TRBD1. CDR1 is SGHVS and CDR2 is FNYEAQ in the germline V gene. V was pared by 5 bases and J by 9 bases, with 7 bases of the junction left unmatched. This CDR3 region has 13 residues.

The CDR3 DNA reads TGTGCCAGCAGCGTAGACACGAGCACAGATACGCAGTATTTT. Translation gives CASSVDTSTDTQYF. The V call is TRBV9, the J call TRBJ2-3; D unresolved. CDR1 is SGDLS, CDR2 YYNGEE, per germline. The CDR3 contains 14 residues. Trimming removed 0 bases at V and 0 bases at J, with 5 bases between.